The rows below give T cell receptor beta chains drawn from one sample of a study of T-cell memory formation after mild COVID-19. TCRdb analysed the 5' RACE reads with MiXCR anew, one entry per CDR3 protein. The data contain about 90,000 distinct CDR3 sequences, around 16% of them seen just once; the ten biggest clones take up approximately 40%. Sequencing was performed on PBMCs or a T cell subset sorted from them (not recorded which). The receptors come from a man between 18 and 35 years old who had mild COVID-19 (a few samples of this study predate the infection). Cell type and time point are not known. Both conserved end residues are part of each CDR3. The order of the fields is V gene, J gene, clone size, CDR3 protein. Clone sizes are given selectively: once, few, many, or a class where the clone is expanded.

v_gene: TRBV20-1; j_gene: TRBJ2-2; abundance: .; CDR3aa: CSARDGRETGELFF
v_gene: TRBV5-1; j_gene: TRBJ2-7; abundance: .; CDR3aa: CASSPWPAGARYEQYF
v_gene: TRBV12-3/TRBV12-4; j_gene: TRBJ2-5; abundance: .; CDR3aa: CASSPTGAETQYF
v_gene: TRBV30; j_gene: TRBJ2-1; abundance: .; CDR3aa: CAWSPIAGEQFF
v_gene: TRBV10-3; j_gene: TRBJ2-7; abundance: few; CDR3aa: CAISDPGLPNYEQYF
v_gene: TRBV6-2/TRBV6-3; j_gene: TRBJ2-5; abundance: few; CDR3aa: CASTQTGDQETQYF
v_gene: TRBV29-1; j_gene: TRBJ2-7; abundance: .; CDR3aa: CSVQTATYEQYF
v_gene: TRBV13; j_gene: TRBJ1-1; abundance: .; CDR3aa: CASSLGTGEYTEAFF
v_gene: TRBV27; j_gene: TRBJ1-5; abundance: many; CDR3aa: CASSLSQGRNQPQHF
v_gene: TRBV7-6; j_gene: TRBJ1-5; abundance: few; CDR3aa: CASSSTAGPNQPQHF
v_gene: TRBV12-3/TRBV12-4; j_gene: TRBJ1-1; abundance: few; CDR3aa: CASSPLGSNTEAFF
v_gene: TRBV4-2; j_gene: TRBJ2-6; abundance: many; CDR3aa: CASSQEPTGVARANVLTF
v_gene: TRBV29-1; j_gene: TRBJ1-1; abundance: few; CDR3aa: CSTARNTEAFF
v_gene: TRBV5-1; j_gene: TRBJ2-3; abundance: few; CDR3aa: CASSLERGTDTQYF
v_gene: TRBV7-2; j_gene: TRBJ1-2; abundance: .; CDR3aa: CASSLGTFYECYTF
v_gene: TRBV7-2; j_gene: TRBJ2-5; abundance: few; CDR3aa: CASSLGLRGGETQYF
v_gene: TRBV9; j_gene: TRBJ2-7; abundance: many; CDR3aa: CASSVGASAYEQYF
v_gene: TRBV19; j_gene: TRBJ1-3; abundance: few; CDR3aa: CASIWTAGGNTIYF
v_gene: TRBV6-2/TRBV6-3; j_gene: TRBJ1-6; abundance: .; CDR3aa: CASSTDRHEGNSPLHF
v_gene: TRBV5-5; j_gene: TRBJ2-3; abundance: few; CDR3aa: CASSDGTEADTQYF
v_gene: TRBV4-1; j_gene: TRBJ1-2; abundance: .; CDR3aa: CASAGGQFYGYTF
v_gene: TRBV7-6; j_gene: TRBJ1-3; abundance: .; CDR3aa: CASSLAQGADTIYF
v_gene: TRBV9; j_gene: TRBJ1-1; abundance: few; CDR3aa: CASSATGGKAEAFF
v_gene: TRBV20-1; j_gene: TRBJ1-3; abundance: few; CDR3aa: CSASPTGNPGNTIYF
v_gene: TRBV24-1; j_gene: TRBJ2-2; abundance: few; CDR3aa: CATSGSGELFF
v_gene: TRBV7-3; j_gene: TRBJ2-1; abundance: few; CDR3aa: CASSPGQVSYNEQFF
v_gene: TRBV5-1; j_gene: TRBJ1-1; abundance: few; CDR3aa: CASSPEKWKPNTEAFF
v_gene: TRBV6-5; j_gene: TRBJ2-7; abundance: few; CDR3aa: CASSYGAGMNYEQYF
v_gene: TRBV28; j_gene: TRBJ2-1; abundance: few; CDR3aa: CASRNRAYLDEQFF
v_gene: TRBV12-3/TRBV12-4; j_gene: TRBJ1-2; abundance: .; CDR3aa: CASSLGTGGQGGYTF
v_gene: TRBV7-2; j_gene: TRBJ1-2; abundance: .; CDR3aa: CASSLGTNYGYTF
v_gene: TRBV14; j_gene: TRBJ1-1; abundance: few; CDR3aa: CASSQFPCRLRTEAFF
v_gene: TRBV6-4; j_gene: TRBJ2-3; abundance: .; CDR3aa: CASSQQGSYLDTQYF
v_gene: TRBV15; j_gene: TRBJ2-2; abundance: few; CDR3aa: CATSIRDRAGELFF
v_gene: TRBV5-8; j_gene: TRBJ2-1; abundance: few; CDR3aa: CASSVRESYNEQFF
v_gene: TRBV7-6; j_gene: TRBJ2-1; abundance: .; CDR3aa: CASTPPDSPYNEQFF
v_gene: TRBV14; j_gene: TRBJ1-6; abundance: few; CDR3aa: CASSPMRGGSDSPLHF
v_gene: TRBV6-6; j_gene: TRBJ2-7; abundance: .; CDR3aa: CASSYSPYEQYF
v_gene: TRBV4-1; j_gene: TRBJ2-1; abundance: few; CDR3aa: CASSLVAGQWDEQFF
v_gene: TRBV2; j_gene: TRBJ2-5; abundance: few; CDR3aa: CAGGRKQETQYF
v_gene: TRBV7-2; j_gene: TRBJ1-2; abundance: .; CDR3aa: CASRPGGGYGYTF
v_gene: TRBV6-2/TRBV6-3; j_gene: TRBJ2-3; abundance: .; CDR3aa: CASSYPTRDTQYF
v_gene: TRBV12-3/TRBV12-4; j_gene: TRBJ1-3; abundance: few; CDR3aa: CASTGIISGNTIYF
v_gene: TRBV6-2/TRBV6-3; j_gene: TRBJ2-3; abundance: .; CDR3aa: CASSYRAVPPDTQYF
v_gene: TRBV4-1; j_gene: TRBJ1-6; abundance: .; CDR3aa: CASSQPGPGNRSPLHF
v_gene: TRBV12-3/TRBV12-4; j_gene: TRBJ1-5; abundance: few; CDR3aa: CASSMADNQPQHF
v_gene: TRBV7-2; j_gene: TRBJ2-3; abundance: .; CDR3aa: CASSFSRGLTDTQYF
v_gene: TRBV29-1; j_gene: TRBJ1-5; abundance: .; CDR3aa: CSVALPGNQPQHF